Following are 31 T cell receptor beta chains from one sample sequenced in a study of T cells in localized non-small cell lung cancer. The method was immunoSEQ multiplex PCR; TCRdb's version includes in-frame clones alone and lacks a portion of them. Found here are fewer than 30,000 clones, less than 95% of them singletons; the top ten hold 1.1%. Source: peripheral blood, taken before any cancer treatment. Every receptor here comes from a woman between 35 and 75 years old with stage I lung adenocarcinoma.

The gene calls are TRBV11-3 and TRBJ2-1; 10 nucleotides agree with TRBD2. Germline V gene data show CDR1 as SGHNT and CDR2 as YENEEA. J was trimmed by 7 bases and V by 1 base; bases with no gene match: 1. The CDR3 runs 14 residues. This CDR3 reads CASSLALAGNEQFF. CDR3 coding DNA: TGTGCCAGCAGCTTAGCACTAGCGGGAAATGAGCAGTTCTTC. The full variable domain, with the rest looked up from reference TRBV11-3 and TRBJ2-1, is EAGVVQSPRYKIIEKKQPVAFWCNPISGHNTLYWYLQNLGQGPELLIRYENEEAVDDSQLPKDRFSAERLKGVDSTLKIQPAELGDSAVYLCASSLALAGNEQFFGPGTRLTVL.

V usage is TRBV19 and J usage is TRBJ2-5; TRBD2 agrees at 10 bases. CDR1 and CDR2 from the germline V gene are LNHDA and SQIVND (reference sequence). V lost 8 bases, J lost 4 bases, and 13 bases stayed unmatched. This CDR3 comprises 16 residues. CDR3 amino acids: CASARDKSGRGETQYF. The CDR3 nucleotides are TGTGCCAGTGCCCGGGACAAAAGCGGGAGGGGAGAGACCCAGTACTTC.

This chain joins TRBV7-2 and TRBJ2-5; TRBD1 aligns across 7 bases. The CDR3 consists of 14 residues. Trimming took 1 base from V and 4 from J; bases not matched to a gene: 3. CDR1 and CDR2 (germline): SGHTA, FQGNSA. The CDR3 bases are TGTGCCAGCAGCTTAGTAGCAGGGGGAGAGACCCAGTACTTC. Encoded protein: CASSLVAGGETQYF.

J is TRBJ2-5 and V is TRBV2; D gene ambiguous. V was pared by 7 bases and J by 6 bases, with 12 bases between. Germline loops: CDR1 SNHLY, CDR2 FYNNEI. The CDR3 spans 12 residues. CDR3: CASKKERKTQYF. CDR3 sequence (DNA): TGTGCCAGCAAAAAGGAGAGGAAGACCCAGTACTTC.

J is TRBJ2-5 and V is TRBV7-8, with 8 nucleotides matching TRBD2. The DNA end favors TRBJ2-7, so the J call may be wrong. CDR1 and CDR2 (germline): SGHVS, FQNEAQ. CDR3 length equals 15 residues. CDR3 region: CASSLSAGVGYEQYF. In DNA, the CDR3 is TGTGCCAGCAGCTTATCAGCGGGAGTTGGGTACGAGCAGTACTTC.

The chain recombines TRBV11-3 with TRBJ2-5, with D perhaps TRBD1 (7 bases). CDR3 size: 16 residues. Trimming cost V 5 bases and J 1 base, with 17 bases left between them. Germline assignment: CDR1 SGHNT and CDR2 YENEEA. CDR3 coding DNA: TGTGCCAGCAGCCAAGGGGGGCCAGGGGGCCAAGAGACCCAGTACTTC. This gives the protein CASSQGGPGGQETQYF.

Comment on this clone: This sample includes further DNA sequences coding for the same CDR3. The V call is TRBV13, the J call TRBJ1-2; the D gene is possibly TRBD1 (6 bases). The CDR3 has 13 amino acids. Germline assignment: CDR1 PRHDT and CDR2 FYEKMQ (reference sequence). Trimming took 4 bases from V and 4 from J, leaving 10 bases between them. This CDR3 is CASSSRTAYGYTF. CDR3 nucleotides: TGTGCCAGCAGCTCCCGGACAGCCTATGGCTACACCTTC.

The J gene is TRBJ1-1, the V gene TRBV2, with D perhaps TRBD1 (5 bases). Per the germline V gene, CDR1 is SNHLY and CDR2 is FYNNEI. V was clipped by 3 bases and J by 8 bases, with 22 bases between them. This CDR3 is built from 16 residues. In DNA, the CDR3 is TGTGCCAGCAGTGAGTTTAGGTGGGCAGGGTTCGGGGAAGCTTTCTTT. Its protein product is CASSEFRWAGFGEAFF.

The chain couples TRBV6-1 to TRBJ1-4; D ambiguous. This CDR3 contains 13 residues. The germline V gene encodes CDR1 MNHNS and CDR2 SASEGT. Trimming stripped 6 bases from V and 6 bases from J, with 11 bases between. The CDR3 nucleotides read TGTGCCAGCAGCTCCGTCCTAGATGAAAAACTGTTTTTT. It encodes CASSSVLDEKLFF.

V and J are TRBV14 and TRBJ2-5; weak D call: TRBD2 (7 bases). The V gene's germline CDR1 is SGHDN and CDR2 FVKESK. The V end was cut by 4 bases, the J end by 4 bases, with 16 bases between. The CDR3 runs 15 residues. For the CDR3, the DNA is TGTGCCAGCAGCCGCACCAAGGGGGAGGGAGAGACCCAGTACTTC. As protein: CASSRTKGEGETQYF.

The genes are TRBV21-1 and TRBJ2-2; TRBD2 reflects the table's D call only, with no check against the DNA. TRBV21-1 is reported as a pseudogene. CDR3 length equals 19 residues. This chain's CDR3 is CASSKERTSGRWGTGELFF. The CDR3 DNA sequence: TGTGCCAGCAGCAAAGAGAGGACTAGCGGGAGATGGGGCACCGGGGAGCTGTTTTTT.

This chain uses TRBV6-5 with TRBJ1-2; D unclear. This CDR3 region has 15 residues. Germline values: CDR1 MNHEY, CDR2 SVGAGI. The V end was cut by 0 bases, the J end by 0 bases, with 8 bases between. CDR3 nucleotides: TGTGCCAGCAGTTACTCGGGCTTAGCTAACTATGGCTACACCTTC. Amino acid sequence: CASSYSGLANYGYTF.

V usage is TRBV21-1 and J usage is TRBJ2-7. TRBV21-1 is a pseudogene. The CDR3 covers 14 residues. CDR3 in amino acids: CASSKARQPYEQYF. The CDR3 nucleotides read TGTGCCAGCAGCAAAGCAAGGCAGCCCTACGAGCAGTACTTC.

This chain links TRBV7-9 with TRBJ1-2; TRBD1 might be the D (6 bases). There are 15 residues in the CDR3. CDR1 is SEHNR and CDR2 is FQNEAQ in the germline V gene (reference sequence). With 7 bases removed from V and 3 bases from J, the gap between germline ends came to 18 bases. The CDR3 DNA sequence: TGTGCCAGCACTCAAGAAGCTACAGGGTACTATGGCTACACCTTC. Protein sequence: CASTQEATGYYGYTF. Complete variable domain (other parts from reference TRBV7-9 and TRBJ1-2): DTGVSQNPRHKITKRGQNVTFRCDPISEHNRLYWYRQTLGQGPEFLTYFQNEAQLEKSRLLSDRFSAERPKGSFSTLEIQRTEQGDSAMYLCASTQEATGYYGYTFGSGTRLTVV.

The V gene is TRBV9, the J gene TRBJ1-3; tentatively, D is TRBD1 (6 bases). Germline V CDR1 and CDR2: SGDLS, YYNGEE. The CDR3 extends over 14 amino acids. V was trimmed by 3 bases and J by 4 bases, leaving 11 bases between them. The CDR3 is CASSANRVGNTIYF. The CDR3 DNA reads as TGTGCCAGCAGCGCCAACAGGGTCGGAAACACCATATATTTT.

Only one count was recorded for this clone. The chain couples TRBV6-6 to TRBJ2-1; TRBD1 agrees at 12 bases. The CDR3 is 15 amino acids. Germline V CDR1 and CDR2: MNHNY, SVGAGI (reference sequence). The V segment lost 2 bases and the J segment 7 bases; nucleotides outside the gene matches: 3. The CDR3 spells CASSYGTGGFNEQFF. In DNA, the CDR3 is TGTGCCAGCAGTTACGGGACAGGGGGCTTTAATGAGCAGTTCTTC.

The genes are TRBV25-1 and TRBJ1-5; D not resolved. Trimming took 1 base from V and 0 from J, leaving 7 bases between them. Germline V lookup: CDR1 MGHDK, CDR2 SYGVNS. CDR3 length: 15 residues. The CDR3 region is CASSEFGDSNQPQHF. For the CDR3, the DNA is TGTGCCAGCAGTGAATTTGGGGATAGCAATCAGCCCCAGCATTTT.

This sequence joins TRBV28 and TRBJ2-1; maybe TRBD2 (6 bases). CDR3 size: 14 residues. Trimming cost V 5 bases and J 4 bases, with 12 bases left between them. Germline-derived CDR1 and CDR2 are MDHEN and SYDVKM. The CDR3 loop reads CASSPSRGYNEQFF. The CDR3 coding sequence is TGTGCCAGCAGTCCTAGTCGGGGGTACAATGAGCAGTTCTTC.

V and J are TRBV29-1 and TRBJ2-1; D is unclear. This CDR3 has 12 residues. V lost 7 bases to trimming and J lost 7 bases, with 14 bases between them. The V gene's germline CDR1 is SQVTM and CDR2 ANQGSEA. CDR3 in DNA: TGCAGCGCCGATGAAACCCAGAATGAGCAGTTCTTC. It translates to CSADETQNEQFF.

This clone was observed a single time. V usage is TRBV29-1 and J usage is TRBJ1-2, with D hard to call. Trimming removed 0 bases at V and 5 bases at J, with 7 bases between. CDR1 and CDR2 from the germline V gene are SQVTM and ANQGSEA. There are 12 residues in the CDR3. The CDR3 is CSVEDRLYGYTF. CDR3 nucleotides: TGCAGCGTTGAAGATCGGTTATATGGCTACACCTTC.

This clone appeared once. This chain joins TRBV5-1 and TRBJ2-3; D may match TRBD1 or TRBD2 (5 bases each). Trimming pared 4 bases from V and 5 bases from J, leaving 14 bases between. Germline CDR1 reads SGHRS; CDR2 reads YFSETQ. CDR3 length: 14 residues. For the CDR3, the DNA is TGCGCCAGCAGCAGGGGAGCCCCTAAAGATACGCAGTATTTT. Translation gives CASSRGAPKDTQYF.

V gene TRBV7-2 combines with J gene TRBJ2-1; 10 bases line up with TRBD2. Germline trimming cut 2 bases from V and 7 bases from J; bases unmatched to any gene: 8. The CDR3 length is 16 residues. CDR1 and CDR2 (germline): SGHTA, FQGNSA. The CDR3 DNA reads as TGTGCCAGCAGCTTAATTGGAGCGGGAGGGACGAATGAGCAGTTCTTC. The encoded protein is CASSLIGAGGTNEQFF.

CDR3 loop: CASSQAALAGTYNEQFF. CDR3 DNA: TGTGCCAGCAGCCAGGCCGCCCTGGCAGGGACCTACAATGAGCAGTTCTTC. The chain has TRBV4-2 and TRBJ2-1; D is possibly TRBD1 (5 bases). The V gene's germline CDR1 is LGHNA and CDR2 YNFKEQ. Trimming removed 3 bases at V and 2 bases at J, with 17 bases between. The CDR3 sequence is 17 residues long.

V and J are TRBV9 and TRBJ2-5, with 8 bases identical to TRBD2. Germline CDR1 reads SGDLS; CDR2 reads YYNGEE. V shed 2 bases and J 0 bases; nucleotides not matched to a gene: 6. The CDR3 runs to 16 residues. The CDR3 loop reads CASSVSGTINQETQYF. For the CDR3, the DNA is TGTGCCAGCAGCGTTAGCGGGACCATTAACCAAGAGACCCAGTACTTC.

A note on this clone: A read error may account for a junction end that differs from germline. The chain employs TRBV7-2 and TRBJ1-1; D unclear. The V gene's germline CDR1 is SGHTA and CDR2 FQGNSA. The CDR3 is made up of 13 amino acids. CDR3 residues: CASRLGLNTEAFF. The CDR3 region has the DNA TGTGCCAGCAGGTTAGGGCTAAACACTGAAGCTTTCTTT.

The chain is built from TRBV2 and TRBJ2-7, with TRBD1 matching 7 bases. Germline V lookup: CDR1 SNHLY, CDR2 FYNNEI. V dropped 7 bases and J dropped 1; count of bases not matched to a gene: 4. CDR3 length: 13 residues. The CDR3 protein is CASKVDRSYEQYF. The DNA of the CDR3 is TGTGCCAGCAAGGTGGACAGGTCCTACGAGCAGTACTTC.

The table lists this clone with a count of one. The rearrangement links TRBV28 to TRBJ1-4; tentative D call: TRBD1 (6 bases). The CDR3 spans 13 residues. The V and J ends lost 7 bases and 8 bases respectively, with 14 bases between them. Germline V CDR1 and CDR2: MDHEN, SYDVKM. CDR3 coding DNA: TGTGCCAGCAATAGGGACCAGGGGGAAAAACTGTTTTTT. Its protein is CASNRDQGEKLFF.

The chain recombines TRBV7-2 with TRBJ2-7; D not certain. V lost 6 bases, J lost 0 bases, and 15 bases lay in between. The CDR3 contains 15 residues. In germline, CDR1 is SGHTA, CDR2 FQGNSA. For the CDR3, the DNA is TGTGCCAGCAGTCTTTCCCCTGCTACCTCCTACGAGCAGTACTTC. Its protein is CASSLSPATSYEQYF.

CDR3 protein: CASRGAPSMNTEAFF. The CDR3 coding sequence is TGCGCCAGTAGGGGGGCTCCGAGCATGAACACTGAAGCTTTCTTT. The chain couples TRBV5-1 to TRBJ1-1; D is possibly TRBD1 (6 bases). Trimming took 8 bases from V and 0 from J, leaving 17 bases between them. The germline CDR1 and CDR2 sequences are SGHRS and YFSETQ. The CDR3 length is 15 residues.

V usage is TRBV7-9 and J usage is TRBJ2-5, with D perhaps matching TRBD1 (6 bases). The J call may be wrong; the DNA end is better matched by TRBJ2-7. The CDR3 consists of 16 residues. Per the germline V gene, CDR1 is SEHNR and CDR2 is FQNEAQ (reference sequence). The CDR3 loop is CASSSIRTGNSYEQYF. The CDR3 DNA reads as TGTGCCAGCAGCTCCATTCGTACAGGGAACTCCTACGAGCAGTACTTC.

The chain couples TRBV5-6 to TRBJ2-7, with 7 bases identical to TRBD2. The germline CDR1 and CDR2 sequences are SGHDT and YYEEEE. V was pared by 2 bases and J by 2 bases, with 7 bases of the junction left unmatched. The CDR3 spans 15 residues. CDR3 loop: CASSFLAGDPYEQYF. CDR3 DNA: TGTGCCAGCAGCTTTTTGGCGGGGGACCCCTACGAGCAGTACTTC.